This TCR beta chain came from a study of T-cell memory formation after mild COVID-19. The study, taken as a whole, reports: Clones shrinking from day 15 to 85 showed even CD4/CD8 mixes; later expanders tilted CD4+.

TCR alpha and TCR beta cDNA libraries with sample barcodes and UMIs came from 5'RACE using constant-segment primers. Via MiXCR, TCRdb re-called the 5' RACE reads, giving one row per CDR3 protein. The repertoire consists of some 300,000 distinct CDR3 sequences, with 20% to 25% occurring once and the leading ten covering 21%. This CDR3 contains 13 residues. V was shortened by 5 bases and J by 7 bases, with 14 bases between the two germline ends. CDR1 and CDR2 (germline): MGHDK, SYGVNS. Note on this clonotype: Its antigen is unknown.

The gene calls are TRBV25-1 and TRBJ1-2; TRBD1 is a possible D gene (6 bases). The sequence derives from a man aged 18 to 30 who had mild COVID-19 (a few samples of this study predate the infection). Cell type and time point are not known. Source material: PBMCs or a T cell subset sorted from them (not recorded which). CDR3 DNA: TGTGCCAGCAGTTACCGGGGGGCGACTGGCTACACCTTC. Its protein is CASSYRGATGYTF.